This T cell receptor (beta chain) was found in a study of PD-L1 blockade in urothelial cancer. Study overall: In the patient group, about 90% of the roughly 29 were males with bladder-origin urothelial cancer. Blood was evaluated 3 weeks (second dose) and 6 weeks after therapy began.

Trimming removed 5 bases from V and 5 bases from J; junction bases left unmatched: 4. The CDR3 loop spans 13 amino acids. Germline CDR1 reads LGHNA; CDR2 reads YNFKEQ. The time point denotes: peripheral blood 6 weeks after treatment start. Spiking of synthetic TCR analog templates was performed in each PCR. Sequencing was performed with immunoSEQ multiplex PCR; in TCRdb, only in-frame clones are kept and a portion is missing. The sample lists 15,000 to 20,000 clones, roughly four fifths occurring once. The sequence was collected from a man between 45 and 60 years old with urothelial cancer. The sequencing used PBMCs, collected around atezolizumab (anti-PD-L1) treatment. The chain employs TRBV4-2 and TRBJ2-3; 7 bases match TRBD1. The CDR3 nucleotides are TGTGCCAGCAGCGGACAGGTTGAAGATACGCAGTATTTT. It yields the protein CASSGQVEDTQYF.